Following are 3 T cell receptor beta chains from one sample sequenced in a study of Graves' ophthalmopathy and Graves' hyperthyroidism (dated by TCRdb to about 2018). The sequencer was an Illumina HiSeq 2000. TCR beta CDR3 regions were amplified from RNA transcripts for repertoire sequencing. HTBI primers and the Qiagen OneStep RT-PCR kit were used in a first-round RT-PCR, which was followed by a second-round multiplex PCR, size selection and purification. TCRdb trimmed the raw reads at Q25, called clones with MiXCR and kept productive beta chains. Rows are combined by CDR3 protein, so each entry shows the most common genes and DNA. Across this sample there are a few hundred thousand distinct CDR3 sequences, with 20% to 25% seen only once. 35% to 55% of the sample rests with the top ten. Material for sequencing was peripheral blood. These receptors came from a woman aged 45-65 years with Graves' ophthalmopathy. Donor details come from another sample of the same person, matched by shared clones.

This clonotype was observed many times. The DNA of the CDR3 is TGTGCCTGGAGCATCGGGACAGCCAATCAGCCCCAGCATTTT. This codes for CAWSIGTANQPQHF. The J gene is TRBJ1-5, the V gene TRBV30; TRBD1 aligns across 7 bases. The length of the CDR3 is 14 residues. Losses at the gene ends were 3 bases for V and 3 bases for J; bases not matched to a gene: 5. Germline V gene lookup returns CDR1 GTSNPN and CDR2 SVGIG (reference sequence).

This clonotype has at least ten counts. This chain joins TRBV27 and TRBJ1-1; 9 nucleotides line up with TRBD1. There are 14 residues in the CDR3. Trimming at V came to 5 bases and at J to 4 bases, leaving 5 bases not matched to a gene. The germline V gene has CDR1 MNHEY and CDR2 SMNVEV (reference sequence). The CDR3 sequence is CASSRTGGVTEAFF. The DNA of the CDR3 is TGTGCCAGCAGTCGTACAGGGGGCGTCACTGAAGCTTTCTTT.

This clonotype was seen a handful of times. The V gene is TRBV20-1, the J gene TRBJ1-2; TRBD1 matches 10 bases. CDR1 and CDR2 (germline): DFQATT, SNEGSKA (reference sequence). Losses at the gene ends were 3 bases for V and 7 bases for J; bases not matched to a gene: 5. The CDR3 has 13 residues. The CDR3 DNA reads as TGCAGTGCTAGGGCGACAGGGGGCTCTGGCTACACCTTC. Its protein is CSARATGGSGYTF.